The source of this T cell receptor beta chain is a study of cytomegalovirus exposure and HLA in healthy donors. The wider study: As released early, the data held some 85 million unique TCRs from HLA-typed donors. Whole-study findings and limits: Across HLA loci, a later analysis found differing TCR association rates, with DRB1 most and HLA-C fewest.

From germline, CDR1 is LNHNV and CDR2 YYDKDF (reference sequence). The CDR3 length is 15 residues. V was shortened by 0 bases and J by 4 bases, with 10 bases between the two germline ends. This clone was observed a single time. The antigen remains undetermined. Amplification used 60 Vbeta primers and 13 Jbeta primers. Profiling relied on immunoSEQ multiplex PCR, and the TCRdb table lists in-frame clones only, not all of them. The repertoire consists of 85,000 to 100,000 clones, with around 80% occurring once and the leading ten covering less than 8%. The source is a young man in good health and CMV-seronegative. The rearrangement uses TRBV15 and TRBJ2-1; D is unclear. Input material: PBMCs. The CDR3 is CATSRDKLGYNEQFF. The CDR3 DNA reads TGTGCCACCAGCAGAGATAAGCTCGGGTACAATGAGCAGTTCTTC. Full variable domain (missing parts from reference TRBV15 and TRBJ2-1): DAMVIQNPRYQVTQFGKPVTLSCSQTLNHNVMYWYQQKSSQAPKLLFHYYDKDFNNEADTPDNFQSRRPNTSFCFLDIRSPGLGDTAMYLCATSRDKLGYNEQFFGPGTRLTVL.